Below are 17 T cell receptor beta chains sequenced from a single sample in a study of blood T cell repertoires in COVID-19. The repertoire was sequenced with immunoSEQ multiplex PCR; TCRdb's copy has only in-frame clones and lacks some. Here the sample spans approximately 170,000 clones, more than 75% being singletons. The source material was peripheral blood. The receptors originated from a man aged 18-30 years with COVID-19, enrolled during active disease.

V and J are TRBV6-1 and TRBJ1-2; tentatively, D is TRBD1 (6 bases). V lost 3 bases to trimming and J lost 6 bases, with 11 bases between them. Germline CDR1 is MNHNS and CDR2 is SASEGT. The CDR3 spans 13 residues. The CDR3 sequence: CASSEMGAHGYTF. The CDR3 DNA reads TGTGCCAGCAGTGAGATGGGGGCTCATGGCTACACCTTC.

This chain joins TRBV7-2 and TRBJ1-2; 7 bases agree with TRBD1. CDR1 and CDR2 from the germline V gene are SGHTA and FQGNSA. V shed 5 bases and J 2 bases; nucleotides not matched to a gene: 8. The CDR3 loop spans 15 amino acids. The CDR3 region has the DNA TGTGCCAGCAGCACCCGACAGGGTTACAACTATGGCTACACCTTC. Translating gives CASSTRQGYNYGYTF.

The chain links TRBV15 to TRBJ1-6; no clear D. Trimming left V 0 bases short and J 14 bases short, with 8 bases between. CDR3 length: 12 residues. From germline, CDR1 is LNHNV and CDR2 YYDKDF (reference sequence). CDR3 in DNA: TGTGCCACCAGCAGAGATGGGCAGGCCCTCCACTTT. Its translation is CATSRDGQALHF.

This chain links TRBV19 with TRBJ1-5, with D perhaps matching TRBD1 (5 bases). The ends were cut back, 3 bases at V and 4 bases at J, with 10 bases in the middle. CDR1 is LNHDA, CDR2 SQIVND, per germline (reference sequence). The CDR3 extends over 14 amino acids. The CDR3 DNA follows: TGTGCCAGTAGTATGGCAGGGCTTAATCAGCCCCAGCATTTT. Translation: CASSMAGLNQPQHF.

This chain joins TRBV30 and TRBJ1-1; TRBD1 agrees at 7 bases. V was pared by 4 bases and J by 0 bases, with 2 bases of the junction left unmatched. Germline lookup yields CDR1 GTSNPN and CDR2 SVGIG (reference sequence). CDR3 size: 13 residues. The DNA of the CDR3 is TGTGCCTGGAACAGGGGTCTGAACACTGAAGCTTTCTTT. Its translation: CAWNRGLNTEAFF.

The genes are TRBV5-4 and TRBJ2-7; D is uncertain. The CDR3 spans 12 residues. Trimming left V 0 bases short and J 4 bases short, with 5 bases between. Germline CDR1 is SGHNT and CDR2 is YYREEE (reference sequence). The CDR3: CASSLGRYEQYF. In DNA form, the CDR3 reads TGTGCCAGCAGCTTGGGTCGGTACGAGCAGTACTTC. The complete variable domain, with remaining parts taken from reference TRBV5-4 and TRBJ2-7, reads ETGVTQSPTHLIKTRGQQVTLRCSSQSGHNTVSWYQQALGQGPQFIFQYYREEENGRGNFPPRFSGLQFPNYSSELNVNALELDDSALYLCASSLGRYEQYFGPGTRLTVT.

DNA for the CDR3: TGTGCCAGCAGCCAACGGGACAGGCCAAGGGCCCTCGAGCAGTACTTC. Its protein is CASSQRDRPRALEQYF. The chain combines TRBV3-1 (or the pseudogene TRBV3-2) with TRBJ2-7; 8 bases line up with TRBD1. Germline V gene sequence: CDR1 LGHDT, CDR2 YNNKEL (reference sequence). The ends lost 2 bases at V and 6 bases at J; junction bases unmatched: 12. CDR3 length equals 16 residues.

The genes are TRBV18 and TRBJ2-6, with a possible D match to TRBD1 (5 bases). V was clipped by 2 bases and J by 3 bases, with 14 bases between them. The CDR3 is 17 residues long. The germline CDR1 and CDR2 sequences are KGHSH and LQKENI. The CDR3: CASSPKTGQFGANVLTF. CDR3 coding DNA: TGTGCCAGCTCACCAAAAACAGGACAATTTGGGGCCAACGTCCTGACTTTC.

In this sample, this clone turned up once. J is TRBJ1-3 and V is TRBV19; D unclear. This CDR3 spans 13 amino acids. Trimming cost V 5 bases and J 8 bases, with 13 bases left between them. Germline V lookup: CDR1 LNHDA, CDR2 SQIVND (reference sequence). The CDR3 region is CASSGSRWYTIYF. As DNA, the CDR3 is TGTGCCAGTAGTGGATCCAGGTGGTACACCATATATTTT. Full variable domain (missing parts from reference TRBV19 and TRBJ1-3): DGGITQSPKYLFRKEGQNVTLSCEQNLNHDAMYWYRQDPGQGLRLIYYSQIVNDFQKGDIAEGYSVSREKKESFPLTVTSAQKNPTAFYLCASSGSRWYTIYFGEGSWLTVV.

The chain recombines TRBV7-9 with TRBJ2-1; the match to TRBD2 covers 7 bases. V trimming: 0 bases; J trimming: 3 bases; junction bases outside the gene matches: 5. Germline values: CDR1 SEHNR, CDR2 FQNEAQ (reference sequence). The CDR3 loop spans 16 amino acids. DNA of the CDR3: TGTGCCAGCAGCTTAGCTGGACTAGGACTCTACAATGAGCAGTTCTTC. Encoded protein: CASSLAGLGLYNEQFF.

The CDR3 reads CASSYSVDGTSGYNEQFF. The CDR3 nucleotides are TGTGCCAGCAGTTACTCGGTCGACGGGACTAGCGGGTACAATGAGCAGTTCTTC. V usage is TRBV6-7 and J usage is TRBJ2-1; 12 nucleotides match TRBD2. Being an ORF, TRBV6-7 has a function that is uncertain. The V and J ends lost 0 bases and 4 bases, in that order; junction bases with no gene match: 7. The CDR3 runs to 18 residues.

The chain recombines TRBV15 with TRBJ2-7; 7 positions agree with TRBD2. V lost 0 bases, J lost 3 bases, and 14 bases stayed unmatched. CDR1 LNHNV and CDR2 YYDKDF come from the germline V gene (reference sequence). The CDR3 contains 18 residues. CDR3 DNA: TGTGCCACCAGCAGAGAATCGGCTAGCGGATTGCGGGACTACGAGCAGTACTTC. Amino acids: CATSRESASGLRDYEQYF. The full variable domain, rest sourced from reference TRBV15 and TRBJ2-7, is DAMVIQNPRYQVTQFGKPVTLSCSQTLNHNVMYWYQQKSSQAPKLLFHYYDKDFNNEADTPDNFQSRRPNTSFCFLDIRSPGLGDTAMYLCATSRESASGLRDYEQYFGPGTRLTVT.

Concerning this clone itself: At one of its ends the junction is not consistent with the germline gene, which may arise from a read error. The genes are TRBV9 and TRBJ1-4; no clear D gene. Germline CDR1 SGDLS, CDR2 YYNGEE. This CDR3 region has 15 residues. The chain's CDR3 is CASSPIGGSNEKLLF. In DNA form, the CDR3 reads TGTGCCAGCAGCCCGATAGGAGGGTCTAATGAAAAACTGCTTTTT.

The genes are TRBV7-8 and TRBJ2-7; TRBD2 matches at 14 bases. V gave up 5 bases and J gave up 5 bases; unmatched junction bases: 14. The CDR3 has 18 residues. Germline CDR1 and CDR2: SGHVS and FQNEAQ. The CDR3 reads CASSPTRLAGGPKDEQYF. The CDR3 DNA is TGTGCCAGCAGCCCCACCCGACTAGCGGGAGGGCCGAAGGACGAGCAGTACTTC. Full variable domain (rest looked up from reference TRBV7-8 and TRBJ2-7): GAGVSQSPRYKVAKRGQDVALRCDPISGHVSLFWYQQALGQGPEFLTYFQNEAQLDKSGLPSDRFFAERPEGSVSTLKIQRTQQEDSAVYLCASSPTRLAGGPKDEQYFGPGTRLTVT.

This clone was counted a few times. At one boundary the junction diverges from the germline segment, which might be a read error. The chain joins TRBV7-6 to TRBJ1-4; D remains unclear. Germline CDR1 is SGHVS and CDR2 is FNYEAQ. This CDR3 comprises 15 residues. The DNA of the CDR3 is TGTGCCAGCAGCTTAGGGGCAGACTATAATGAAAAACTGCTTTTT. The encoded protein is CASSLGADYNEKLLF. The full variable domain, rest sourced from reference TRBV7-6 and TRBJ1-4, is GAGVSQSPRYKVTKRGQDVALRCDPISGHVSLYWYRQALGQGPEFLTYFNYEAQQDKSGLPNDRFSAERPEGSISTLTIQRTEQRDSAMYRCASSLGADYNEKLLFGSGTQLSVL.

This chain uses TRBV11-2 with TRBJ1-1; the D is unclear. Deletions cut 0 bases from V and 11 bases from J, with 13 bases between. The CDR3 sequence is 13 residues long. CDR1 is SGHAT and CDR2 is FQNNGV in the germline V gene. The CDR3 DNA is TGTGCCAGCAGCTTAGACCCGAGTTTGGAGGCTTTCTTT. It specifies CASSLDPSLEAFF.

The rearrangement joins TRBV5-5 to TRBJ1-5; D unclear. Deletions cut 3 bases from V and 0 bases from J, with 10 bases between. The CDR3 has 15 residues. Germline CDR1 and CDR2: SGHKS and YYEKEE (reference sequence). CDR3 in amino acids: CASSSGVISNQPQHF. The CDR3 nucleotides read TGTGCCAGCAGCTCCGGGGTAATTAGCAATCAGCCCCAGCATTTT.